This T cell receptor (beta chain) stems from a study of cytomegalovirus exposure and HLA in healthy donors. Worth noting for this clone: What it binds is not known.

The study's findings and limits: The later analysis indicated that the majority of CMV-associated TCR beta chains appeared HLA-restricted.

With 60 Vbeta and 13 Jbeta primers, the PCR was carried out. This table comes from immunoSEQ multiplex PCR, and its TCRdb copy is limited to in-frame clones, with some not included. The sample records approximately 150,000 clones, about three fifths being singletons. V shed 5 bases and J shed 5 bases, with 12 bases lying between them. Germline V gives CDR1 LNHDA, CDR2 SQIVND (reference sequence). This CDR3 is built from 14 residues. The sequence derives from a woman aged 55-69 years in good health and CMV-seropositive. J is TRBJ1-4 and V is TRBV19; possible D gene TRBD1, 6 bases. Source material: PBMCs. CDR3 residues: CASSRVRGNEKLFF. As DNA, the CDR3 is TGTGCCAGTAGTCGAGTGAGGGGGAATGAAAAACTGTTTTTT.